Listed below are T cell receptor beta chains from one sample, sequenced in a study of blood T cell repertoires in COVID-19. Clones were sequenced by immunoSEQ multiplex PCR, and TCRdb holds only the in-frame ones, with some missing. The sample records around 300,000 clones, 70% to 90% being singletons. The specimen sequenced was peripheral blood. These receptors were obtained from a woman aged 70 to 79 with acute or convalescent COVID-19. Both conserved end residues are part of each CDR3. The order of the fields is D gene, J gene, V gene, CDR3 protein. A D gene is named only where the DNA matches it firmly.

d_gene: .
j_gene: TRBJ1-1
v_gene: TRBV11-1
CDR3aa: CASSWAGLGAEAFF

d_gene: TRBD2
j_gene: TRBJ2-1
v_gene: TRBV3-1/TRBV3-2
CDR3aa: CASSPRGGGNNEQFF

d_gene: .
j_gene: TRBJ2-3
v_gene: TRBV5-6
CDR3aa: CASRPTQSRADTQYF

d_gene: .
j_gene: TRBJ2-2
v_gene: TRBV6-5
CDR3aa: CASRQVPGELFF

d_gene: .
j_gene: TRBJ1-5
v_gene: TRBV18
CDR3aa: CASSSKDRDQPQHF

d_gene: .
j_gene: TRBJ1-3
v_gene: TRBV18
CDR3aa: CASSPLEGKNTIYF

d_gene: .
j_gene: TRBJ2-1
v_gene: TRBV19
CDR3aa: CASSAGWARQRVEQFF

d_gene: TRBD1
j_gene: TRBJ1-1
v_gene: TRBV5-1
CDR3aa: CASSLVYRGLRNTEAFF

d_gene: .
j_gene: TRBJ1-5
v_gene: TRBV19
CDR3aa: CASSIGRRINQPQHF

d_gene: .
j_gene: TRBJ2-7
v_gene: TRBV30
CDR3aa: CAWSASGYEQYF

d_gene: .
j_gene: TRBJ2-7
v_gene: TRBV6-1
CDR3aa: CASSEVVEQYF

d_gene: TRBD1
j_gene: TRBJ1-5
v_gene: TRBV6-5
CDR3aa: CASSTTGGKQPQHF

d_gene: TRBD2
j_gene: TRBJ2-2
v_gene: TRBV10-3
CDR3aa: CAISRGLAGTGELFF

d_gene: .
j_gene: TRBJ1-1
v_gene: TRBV5-4
CDR3aa: CASSLAGGNTEAFF

d_gene: TRBD2
j_gene: TRBJ2-5
v_gene: TRBV4-2
CDR3aa: CASSQGGWASGALQQETQYF

d_gene: TRBD1
j_gene: TRBJ2-6
v_gene: TRBV5-1
CDR3aa: CASSLAGTGDRSGANVLTF

d_gene: .
j_gene: TRBJ2-3
v_gene: TRBV9
CDR3aa: CASSVSTADTQYF

d_gene: TRBD2
j_gene: TRBJ2-3
v_gene: TRBV6-5
CDR3aa: CASRYAGGHTDTQYF

d_gene: TRBD2
j_gene: TRBJ2-2
v_gene: TRBV5-4
CDR3aa: CASSLASGGRATGELFF

d_gene: .
j_gene: TRBJ1-1
v_gene: TRBV12-3/TRBV12-4
CDR3aa: CASSLARGHFF

d_gene: .
j_gene: TRBJ1-1
v_gene: TRBV4-1
CDR3aa: CASSQTQVNTEAFF

d_gene: .
j_gene: TRBJ1-2
v_gene: TRBV7-9
CDR3aa: CASSLTGSYYGYTF

d_gene: .
j_gene: TRBJ1-3
v_gene: TRBV10-3
CDR3aa: CAISGGIGNTIYF

d_gene: .
j_gene: TRBJ2-5
v_gene: TRBV11-2
CDR3aa: CASSLGSGRSTQYF

d_gene: .
j_gene: TRBJ1-5
v_gene: TRBV19
CDR3aa: CASSIFLTGNQPQHF

d_gene: TRBD1
j_gene: TRBJ2-1
v_gene: TRBV7-8
CDR3aa: CASSLAYRGAYNEQFF

d_gene: .
j_gene: TRBJ2-5
v_gene: TRBV5-4
CDR3aa: CASTPSSRQETQYF

d_gene: TRBD1
j_gene: TRBJ1-1
v_gene: TRBV6-5
CDR3aa: CASSAGQGTEAFF

d_gene: TRBD1
j_gene: TRBJ2-5
v_gene: TRBV2
CDR3aa: CASGTAQETQYF

d_gene: TRBD2
j_gene: TRBJ2-7
v_gene: TRBV5-1
CDR3aa: CASSLAGSGGSEQYF

d_gene: .
j_gene: TRBJ1-4
v_gene: TRBV3-1/TRBV3-2
CDR3aa: CASSQEGGRRLFF

d_gene: TRBD1
j_gene: TRBJ2-5
v_gene: TRBV11-2
CDR3aa: CASSIGTGSQETQYF

d_gene: .
j_gene: TRBJ1-6
v_gene: TRBV2
CDR3aa: CASLRLGRDSPLHF

d_gene: TRBD1
j_gene: TRBJ1-6
v_gene: TRBV6-5
CDR3aa: CASRPGTGNSPLHF

d_gene: .
j_gene: TRBJ1-2
v_gene: TRBV3-1/TRBV3-2
CDR3aa: CASSQGNGYGYTF

d_gene: .
j_gene: TRBJ2-7
v_gene: TRBV5-4
CDR3aa: CASSLRTANYEQYF

d_gene: .
j_gene: TRBJ2-1
v_gene: TRBV5-1
CDR3aa: CASSLGGQTWGYNEQFF

d_gene: .
j_gene: TRBJ2-2
v_gene: TRBV5-4
CDR3aa: CASSLGGSPGELFF

d_gene: TRBD1
j_gene: TRBJ1-2
v_gene: TRBV25-1
CDR3aa: CASSPTGAYGYTF

d_gene: TRBD1
j_gene: TRBJ2-7
v_gene: TRBV30
CDR3aa: CAGLDRGYEQYF

d_gene: .
j_gene: TRBJ1-1
v_gene: TRBV5-1
CDR3aa: CASSLAPGLGMNTEAFF

d_gene: .
j_gene: TRBJ1-6
v_gene: TRBV30
CDR3aa: CAWSKAAGSPLHF